The rows below give T cell receptor beta chains drawn from one sample of a study of OX40 agonist ivuxolimab in advanced cancers. Only in-frame clones appear in the TCRdb table, and some are missing; sequencing was by immunoSEQ multiplex PCR. The sample includes around 63,000 clones, 75% to 90% seen only once; the top ten take 11%. The sequencing used CD4+ or CD8+ T cells sorted from blood, collected in a trial of the OX40 agonist ivuxolimab. Every receptor here comes from an adult with an advanced solid tumor such as melanoma, head and neck, liver or kidney cancer. CDR3s include the opening cysteine and the closing phenylalanine or tryptophan. A D gene is named only where the DNA matches it firmly. The size of a clone is reported for some rows only, either as once, few or many, or as a class for expanded clones.

CDR3 DNA	CDR3 protein	V gene	J gene	clone size	D gene	CDR3 length
TGCGCCAGCAGCCAAGGGGTATATGGCTACACCTTC	CASSQGVYGYTF	TRBV4-1	TRBJ1-2	once	-	12
TGTGCCAGCAGCTTGGGACAGGGAGCTAACTATGGCTACACCTTC	CASSLGQGANYGYTF	TRBV7-6	TRBJ1-2	-	TRBD1	15
TGCGCCAGCAGCCCCCAGGGACTAGCGGGGGAGCAGTTCTTC	CASSPQGLAGEQFF	TRBV5-1	TRBJ2-1	-	TRBD2	14
TGTGCCAGCAGCCCCCTCCGGGGGGGACAGAGCTCCTACAATGAGCAGTTCTTC	CASSPLRGGQSSYNEQFF	TRBV11-1	TRBJ2-1	few	-	18
TGTGCCAGCAGCCCCTACAGGGCAACGTGGAACACTGAAGCTTTCTTT	CASSPYRATWNTEAFF	TRBV7-2	TRBJ1-1	-	-	16
TGTGCCAGTAGTATAGGAGGAGGGTGGAACACTGAAGCTTTCTTT	CASSIGGGWNTEAFF	TRBV19	TRBJ1-1	-	-	15
TGCGCCAGCAGCTTGGGAAGGGGCTCCTACGAGCAGTACTTC	CASSLGRGSYEQYF	TRBV5-1	TRBJ2-7	-	-	14
TGTGCCAGCAGCGTGGACAGGGGAAAGACCCAGTACTTC	CASSVDRGKTQYF	TRBV7-8	TRBJ2-5	-	TRBD1	13
TGTGCCATCAAGGCTAGCGGGAGCTACGAGCAGTACTTC	CAIKASGSYEQYF	TRBV10-3	TRBJ2-7	-	TRBD2	13
TGTGCCATCAGGGACAGGGGAAGTCACAATGAGCAGTTCTTC	CAIRDRGSHNEQFF	TRBV10-3	TRBJ2-1	-	TRBD1	14
TGTGCCAGCAGCTTGGGAGGATTCGGAAACACCATATATTTT	CASSLGGFGNTIYF	TRBV7-8	TRBJ1-3	-	-	14
TGCGCCAGCAGCCAAGGGATTCTGGGACGGAGCTCCTACAATGAGCAGTTCTTC	CASSQGILGRSSYNEQFF	TRBV4-1	TRBJ2-1	-	-	18
TGCGCCAGCAGTGGGGAGACGGGGGCAGGGAGCAATCAGCCCCAGCATTTT	CASSGETGAGSNQPQHF	TRBV23-1	TRBJ1-5	-	-	17
TGCGCCAGCAGCCAAGCGGGACAGGGGGCTATAGAGACCCAGTACTTC	CASSQAGQGAIETQYF	TRBV4-1	TRBJ2-5	-	TRBD1	16
TGTGCCAGTAGTATAGAGCCCTTGAATCAGCCCCAGCATTTT	CASSIEPLNQPQHF	TRBV19	TRBJ1-5	few	-	14
TGTGCCAGTTATGGACGCGTAGATAATTCACCCCTCCACTTT	CASYGRVDNSPLHF	TRBV2	TRBJ1-6	-	-	14
TGTGCCAGTAGCACCGGGACAGCCCTACGAGAGCAGTACTTC	CASSTGTALREQYF	TRBV19	TRBJ2-7	-	TRBD1	14
TGTGCCAGCAGCTGGACCGGGACTAGCGGGAGTGATGAGCAGTTCTTC	CASSWTGTSGSDEQFF	TRBV11-2	TRBJ2-1	-	TRBD2	16
TGTGCCAGCAGTTCCGGGACTAGAGACTACGAGCAGTACTTC	CASSSGTRDYEQYF	TRBV28	TRBJ2-7	-	TRBD2	14
TGTGCCAGTATGGGGGGTCCCGGAGTTGGTCCTGGCTACACCTTC	CASMGGPGVGPGYTF	TRBV19	TRBJ1-2	-	-	15
TGCGCCAGCAGCCGAAAGGGGCAATCCCTTTCTACTACCGGGGAGCTGTTTTTT	CASSRKGQSLSTTGELFF	TRBV4-1	TRBJ2-2	-	-	18
TGTGCCAGCAGCGTAGGCGGGAGGGCCTTCGGGGAGCTGTTTTTT	CASSVGGRAFGELFF	TRBV9	TRBJ2-2	-	TRBD2	15
TGTGCCAGCAGCCGTAGCGGGGGAACCGCCTTTAGAGAGACCCAGTACTTC	CASSRSGGTAFRETQYF	TRBV7-9	TRBJ2-5	-	TRBD2	17
TGTGCCAGCAGCCCGACTAGTTCCTACGAGCAGTACTTC	CASSPTSSYEQYF	TRBV7-2	TRBJ2-7	-	-	13
TGCGCCAGCAGCCGATCACAAATCACCGGGGAGCTGTTTTTT	CASSRSQITGELFF	TRBV4-1	TRBJ2-2	-	-	14
TGTGCCAGCGCGTGGGACACCAGTTCCTACGAGCAGTACTTC	CASAWDTSSYEQYF	TRBV27	TRBJ2-7	-	-	14
TGTGCCAGCACCGACAGGGTTTTTGGGAACACTGAAGCTTTCTTT	CASTDRVFGNTEAFF	TRBV7-2	TRBJ1-1	-	TRBD1	15
TGTGCCAGCAGCTTACCCAGGCCCACAGATACGCAGTATTTT	CASSLPRPTDTQYF	TRBV11-2	TRBJ2-3	-	-	14
TGTGCCAGCAGTTTAAGTGGGGATCAGCCCCAGCATTTT	CASSLSGDQPQHF	TRBV28	TRBJ1-5	-	-	13
TGTGCCAGCAGCCGAGGGACAACCTACAATGAGCAGTTCTTC	CASSRGTTYNEQFF	TRBV11-2	TRBJ2-1	-	-	14
TGTGCCAGCAGCGTAGAGACTAGCTGGGGATTTTACAATGAGCAGTTCTTC	CASSVETSWGFYNEQFF	TRBV9	TRBJ2-1	-	TRBD2	17
TGTGCCAGTACCCCAGGGACTAGCGGGGCACTCCGGCGGGAGACCCAGTACTTC	CASTPGTSGALRRETQYF	TRBV19	TRBJ2-5	-	TRBD2	18
TGTGCCAGCAGTGCGGAGACTTCGAACACTGAAGCTTTCTTT	CASSAETSNTEAFF	TRBV2	TRBJ1-1	-	-	14
TGTGCCAGTAGGTCCTTACCCCCGGGTCGAGCTTTCTCTGGAAACACCATATATTTT	CASRSLPPGRAFSGNTIYF	TRBV19	TRBJ1-3	-	-	19
TGTGCCAGCAGCTTGGGGACAGGGTTTAATGAAAAACTGTTTTTT	CASSLGTGFNEKLFF	TRBV5-8	TRBJ1-4	-	TRBD1	15
TGTGCCAGCAGCCTCGATTGGGATACGCAGTATTTT	CASSLDWDTQYF	TRBV7-2	TRBJ2-3	-	-	12
TGTGCCAGCAGTAACAGGGTCGAGTCACCCCTCCACTTT	CASSNRVESPLHF	TRBV6-5	TRBJ1-6	-	-	13
TGTGCCAGCAAGTTCGGGGCGGGTCAGCCCCAGCATTTT	CASKFGAGQPQHF	TRBV2	TRBJ1-5	-	-	13
TGTGCCAGCAGTTTACTAGCGGGAGGATTCTACGAGCAGTACTTC	CASSLLAGGFYEQYF	TRBV6-6	TRBJ2-7	-	TRBD2	15
TGTGCCAGCTCACCTTCCCGGGATTTCTATGGCTACACCTTC	CASSPSRDFYGYTF	TRBV18	TRBJ1-2	-	-	14
TGTGCCAGCAGCTCCCGGACAGGGGGTGCCAGATCTGAAGCTTTCTTT	CASSSRTGGARSEAFF	TRBV7-2	TRBJ1-1	-	TRBD1	16
TGCGCCAGCAGTCAAAACCCCATGTCACGCTACGAGCAGTACTTC	CASSQNPMSRYEQYF	TRBV23-1	TRBJ2-7	-	-	15
TGTGCCAGCAGGCGACTAGCGGGGGACAATGAGCAGTTCTTC	CASRRLAGDNEQFF	TRBV6-5	TRBJ2-1	-	TRBD2	14
TGCGCCAGCAGCTTGGCTTACAGCAGCACAGATACGCAGTATTTT	CASSLAYSSTDTQYF	TRBV5-1	TRBJ2-3	-	-	15
TGCGCCAGCAGCTTGGCCGTGAGGAGCACAGATACGCAGTATTTT	CASSLAVRSTDTQYF	TRBV5-1	TRBJ2-3	-	-	15
TGTGCCAGCAAGAGCTCCGTTTTTTCGGAGCAGTACTTC	CASKSSVFSEQYF	TRBV2	TRBJ2-7	-	-	13